This TCR beta chain came from a study of early T cells in non-severe SARS-CoV-2 infection. Overall study context: From unsorted whole blood, bulk RNA was sequenced, and the chains remained unpaired.

This clonotype turned up a few times. Its antigen remains unidentified. Study findings and constraints: Missing private and CD4 specificities, VDJdb matching favored anti-spike CD8 responses.

Tagging with unique molecular identifiers was applied to individual cDNA molecules. TCRdb redid the calling of the 5' RACE reads with MiXCR, one entry per CDR3 protein. Here the sample spans roughly 88,000 distinct CDR3 sequences, less than 15% being singletons. The CDR3 sequence is 16 residues long. After removal of 2 bases from V and 5 bases from J, the junction contained 8 bases not matched to a gene. Germline V CDR1 and CDR2: MNHEY, SVGAGI. Sequencing was performed on whole blood. The receptor comes from an adult who was a healthcare worker with PCR-confirmed SARS-CoV-2 infection or an uninfected control (not recorded which). This chain joins TRBV6-5 and TRBJ1-2; 10 nucleotides agree with TRBD1. CDR3 DNA: TGTGCCAGCAGTTACCGCGGGACAGGGGCTGGGTATGGCTACACCTTC. Its protein is CASSYRGTGAGYGYTF.